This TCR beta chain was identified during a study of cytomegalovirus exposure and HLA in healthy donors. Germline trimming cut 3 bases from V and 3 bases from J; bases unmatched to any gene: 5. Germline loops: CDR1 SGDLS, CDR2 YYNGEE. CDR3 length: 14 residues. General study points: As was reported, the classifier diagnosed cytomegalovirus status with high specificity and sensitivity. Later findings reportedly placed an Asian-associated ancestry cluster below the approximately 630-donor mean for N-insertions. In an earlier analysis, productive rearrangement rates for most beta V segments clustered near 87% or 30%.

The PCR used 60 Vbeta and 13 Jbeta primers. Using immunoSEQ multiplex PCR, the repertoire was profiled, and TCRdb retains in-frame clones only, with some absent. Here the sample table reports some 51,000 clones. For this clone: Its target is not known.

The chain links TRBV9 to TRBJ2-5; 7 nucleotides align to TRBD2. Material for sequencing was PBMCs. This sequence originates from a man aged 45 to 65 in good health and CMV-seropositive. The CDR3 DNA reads TGTGCCAGCAGCGGCTCCGGGAGGAAAGAGACCCAGTACTTC. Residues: CASSGSGRKETQYF.